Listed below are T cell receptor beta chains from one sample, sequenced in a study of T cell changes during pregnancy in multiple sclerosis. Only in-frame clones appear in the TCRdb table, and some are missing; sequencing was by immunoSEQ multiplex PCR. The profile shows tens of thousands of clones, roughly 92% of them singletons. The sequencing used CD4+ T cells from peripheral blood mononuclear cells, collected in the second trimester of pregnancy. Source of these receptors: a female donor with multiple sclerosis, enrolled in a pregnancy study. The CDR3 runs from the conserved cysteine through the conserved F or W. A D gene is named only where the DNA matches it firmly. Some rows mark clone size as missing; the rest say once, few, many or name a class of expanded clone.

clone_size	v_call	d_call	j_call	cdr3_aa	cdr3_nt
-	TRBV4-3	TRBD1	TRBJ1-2	CASSQDRGRGYTF	TGCGCCAGCAGCCAGGACAGGGGTCGGGGCTACACCTTC
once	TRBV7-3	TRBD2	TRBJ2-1	CASSTPTRLAGGLSSYNEQFF	TGTGCCAGCAGCACCCCAACAAGACTAGCGGGGGGACTGAGCTCCTACAATGAGCAGTTCTTC
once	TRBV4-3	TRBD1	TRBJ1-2	CASSQTSTGGGYTF	TGCGCCAGCAGCCAGACCTCGACAGGGGGTGGCTACACCTTC
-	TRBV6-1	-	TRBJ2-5	CASRKTGQETQYF	TGTGCCAGCAGGAAAACAGGGCAAGAGACCCAGTACTTC
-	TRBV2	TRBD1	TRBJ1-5	CASSADRAQPQHF	TGTGCCAGCAGTGCGGACAGGGCCCAGCCCCAGCATTTT
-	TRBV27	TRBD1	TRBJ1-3	CASRSLGQGNTIYF	TGTGCCAGCCGTTCTCTTGGACAGGGGAACACCATATATTTT
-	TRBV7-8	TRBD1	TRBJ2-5	CASSLGGTGWFPETQYF	TGTGCCAGCAGCTTAGGGGGGACAGGCTGGTTCCCAGAGACCCAGTACTTC
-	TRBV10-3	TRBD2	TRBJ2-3	CAISELREKDTQYF	TGTGCCATCAGTGAACTGCGGGAGAAGGATACGCAGTATTTT
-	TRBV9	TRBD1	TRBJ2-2	CASSVAPTGFQGTGELFF	TGTGCCAGCAGCGTAGCCCCGACAGGGTTCCAAGGAACCGGGGAGCTGTTTTTT
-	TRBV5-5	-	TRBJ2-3	CASSHGRNTDTQYF	TGTGCCAGCAGCCACGGGAGAAACACAGATACGCAGTATTTT
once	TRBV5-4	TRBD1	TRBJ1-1	CASSSGDRGLVAFF	TGTGCCAGCAGCTCCGGTGACAGGGGGCTTGTAGCTTTCTTT
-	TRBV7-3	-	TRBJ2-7	CASSPGGSQYEQYF	TGTGCCAGCAGCCCCGGCGGATCCCAGTACGAGCAGTACTTC
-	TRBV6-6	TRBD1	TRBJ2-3	CASSNRGRSTDTQYF	TGTGCCAGCAGCAACAGGGGGCGCAGCACAGATACGCAGTATTTT
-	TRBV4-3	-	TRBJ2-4	CASSQGLTRNTKNIQYF	TGCGCCAGCAGCCAAGGGTTGACTAGGAACACCAAAAACATTCAGTACTTC
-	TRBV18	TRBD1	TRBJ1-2	CASSPLDRATFGYTF	TGTGCCAGCTCACCTTTGGACAGGGCAACCTTTGGCTACACCTTC
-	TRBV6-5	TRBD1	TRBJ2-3	CASTYRTGSETQYF	TGTGCCAGCACCTACCGGACAGGGTCTGAGACGCAGTATTTT
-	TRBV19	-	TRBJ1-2	CASSITEGSYGYTF	TGTGCCAGTAGCATAACAGAGGGTAGCTATGGCTACACCTTC
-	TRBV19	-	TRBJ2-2	CASSIRGSNTGELFF	TGTGCCAGTAGTATACGGGGGTCGAACACCGGGGAGCTGTTTTTT
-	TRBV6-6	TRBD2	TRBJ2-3	CASSRLAGARTDTQYF	TGTGCCAGCAGCCGACTAGCGGGGGCCCGCACAGATACGCAGTATTTT
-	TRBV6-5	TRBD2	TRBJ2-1	CASSWGLAGGPIF	TGTGCCAGCAGTTGGGGCCTAGCGGGGGGCCCAATCTTC
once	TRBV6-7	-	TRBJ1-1	CASGGEDRGAEAFF	TGTGCCAGCGGCGGGGAGGATCGAGGAGCTGAAGCTTTCTTT
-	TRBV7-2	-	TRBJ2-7	CASSPRGIGHEQYF	TGTGCCAGCAGCCCGCGGGGCATAGGCCACGAGCAGTACTTC
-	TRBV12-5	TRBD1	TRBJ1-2	CASGLTGEEGSAYGYTF	TGTGCTAGTGGTCTTACAGGGGAAGAGGGGTCCGCCTATGGCTACACCTTC
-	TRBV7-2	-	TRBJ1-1	CASSLWEGEVYTEAFF	TGTGCCAGCAGCTTATGGGAGGGGGAGGTATACACTGAAGCTTTCTTT
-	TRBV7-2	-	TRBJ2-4	CASSLALTGKNIQYF	TGTGCCAGCAGCTTAGCGCTGACGGGGAAAAACATTCAGTACTTC
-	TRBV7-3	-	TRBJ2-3	CASREGHGRDTQYF	TGTGCCTCCCGCGAAGGACACGGCCGGGATACGCAGTATTTT
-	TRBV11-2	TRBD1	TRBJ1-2	CASSPLKTGPLGYGYTF	TGTGCCAGCAGCCCTCTAAAGACAGGGCCACTGGGCTATGGCTACACCTTC
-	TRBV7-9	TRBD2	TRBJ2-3	CASSLGLAPSTDTQYF	TGTGCCAGCAGCTTGGGACTAGCGCCTAGCACAGATACGCAGTATTTT
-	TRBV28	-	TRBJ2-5	CASSISETQYF	TGTGCCAGCAGTATTAGCGAGACCCAGTACTTC
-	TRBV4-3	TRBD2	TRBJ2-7	CASSQGPPSGAYEQYF	TGCGCCAGCAGCCAGGGACCGCCTAGCGGGGCTTACGAGCAGTACTTC
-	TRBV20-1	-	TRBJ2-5	CSEASGETQYF	TGCAGTGAAGCAAGCGGAGAGACCCAGTACTTC
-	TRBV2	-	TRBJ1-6	CASSQRGGQDNSPLHF	TGTGCCAGCAGCCAAAGGGGGGGGCAGGATAATTCACCCCTCCACTTT
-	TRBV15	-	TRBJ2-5	CATSLTRGAKKTQYF	TGTGCCACCAGCCTTACTCGGGGGGCGAAAAAGACCCAGTACTTC
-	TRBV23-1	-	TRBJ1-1	CASSHLAGFLWFTEAFF	TGCGCCAGCAGTCACCTAGCGGGGTTCCTGTGGTTCACTGAAGCTTTCTTT
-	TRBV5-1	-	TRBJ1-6	CASSSPEWDSPLHF	TGCGCCAGCAGCTCTCCGGAGTGGGATTCACCCCTCCACTTT
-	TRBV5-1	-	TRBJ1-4	CASSLGRADEKLFF	TGCGCCAGCAGCTTGGGCAGGGCCGATGAAAAACTGTTTTTT
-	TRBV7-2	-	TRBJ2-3	CASSLARGDTQYF	TGTGCCAGCAGCTTAGCACGGGGAGATACGCAGTATTTT
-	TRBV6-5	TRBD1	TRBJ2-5	CASSQGQGQETQYF	TGTGCCAGCTCACAAGGACAGGGACAAGAGACCCAGTACTTC
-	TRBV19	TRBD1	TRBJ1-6	CASSNSRQGRSPLHF	TGTGCCAGTAGTAATTCCCGACAGGGCCGTTCACCCCTCCACTTT
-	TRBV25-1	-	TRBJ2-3	CASSSMEDTQYF	TGTGCCAGCAGTTCAATGGAGGATACGCAGTATTTT
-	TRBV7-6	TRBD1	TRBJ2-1	CASSRTGDLYNEQFF	TGTGCCAGCAGTCGTACAGGGGACCTCTACAATGAGCAGTTCTTC
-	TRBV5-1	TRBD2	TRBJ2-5	CASSDLTSGGPAGAQYF	TGCGCCAGCAGCGACTTGACTAGCGGGGGGCCGGCGGGAGCCCAGTACTTC
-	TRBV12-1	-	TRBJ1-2	CASPPFFNGASYGYTF	TGTGCCAGCCCCCCTTTTTTTAATGGAGCATCCTATGGCTACACCTTC
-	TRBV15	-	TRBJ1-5	CATRRDANQPQHF	TGTGCCACTCGCAGGGATGCCAATCAGCCCCAGCATTTT
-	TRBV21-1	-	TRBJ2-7	CACLTGAVYEQYF	TGTGCATGCTTGACAGGGGCCGTCTACGAGCAGTACTTC
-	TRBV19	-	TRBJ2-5	CASRDQETQYF	TGTGCCAGCAGGGATCAAGAGACCCAGTACTTC
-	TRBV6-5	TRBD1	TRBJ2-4	CASSSPTGAKNIQYF	TGTGCCAGCAGTTCCCCGACAGGGGCCAAAAACATTCAGTACTTC
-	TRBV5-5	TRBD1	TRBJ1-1	CASSLWTGGKAEAFF	TGTGCCAGCAGCTTGTGGACAGGGGGTAAGGCTGAAGCTTTCTTT
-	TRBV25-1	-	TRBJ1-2	CASSRGPYGYTF	TGTGCCAGCAGTCGAGGGCCCTATGGCTACACCTTC
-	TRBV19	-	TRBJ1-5	CASSTLDRGSNQPQHF	TGTGCCAGTAGTACCCTCGACAGAGGTAGCAATCAGCCCCAGCATTTT
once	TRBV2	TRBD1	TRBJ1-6	CASRQGVIFNSPLHF	TGTGCCAGCAGACAGGGGGTGATATTTAATTCACCCCTCCACTTT
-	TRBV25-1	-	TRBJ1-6	CASSESPPGGNSPLHF	TGTGCCAGCAGTGAATCTCCCCCGGGAGGTAATTCACCCCTCCACTTT
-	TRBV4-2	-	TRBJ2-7	CASSQELLSYEQYF	TGTGCCAGCAGCCAAGAACTTCTCTCCTACGAGCAGTACTTC
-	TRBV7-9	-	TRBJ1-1	CASSLGGGMNTEAFF	TGTGCCAGCAGCTTAGGGGGGGGCATGAACACTGAAGCTTTCTTT
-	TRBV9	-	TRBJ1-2	CASSPIGGTTNYGYTF	TGTGCCAGCAGCCCGATCGGGGGGACCACTAACTATGGCTACACCTTC
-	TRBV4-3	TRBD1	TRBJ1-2	CASSQGSGGNTF	TGCGCCAGCAGCCAAGGGTCAGGGGGCAACACCTTC
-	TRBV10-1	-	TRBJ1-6	CASRWCLVPYNSPLHF	TGCGCCAGCAGATGGTGCTTAGTCCCTTATAATTCACCCCTCCACTTT
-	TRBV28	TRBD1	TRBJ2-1	CASSPTGGKGNEQFF	TGTGCCAGCAGTCCGACAGGGGGAAAAGGCAATGAGCAGTTCTTC
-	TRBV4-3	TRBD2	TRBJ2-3	CASSSRLAGPRVGTQYF	TGCGCCAGCAGCTCGCGATTAGCGGGCCCCCGGGTGGGTACGCAGTATTTT